These T cell receptor beta chains were read from a single sample in a study of cytomegalovirus exposure and HLA in healthy donors. Here immunoSEQ multiplex PCR was the method, and the copy in TCRdb shows in-frame clones only, minus some. The sample shows some 310,000 clones, around 90% of them seen only once. The sample was PBMCs. The receptors stem from a man aged 25 to 40 in good health and CMV-seronegative. Each CDR3 is given with its conserved first and last residue. The D gene is left open where the match is weak. The size of a clone is reported for some rows only, either as once, few or many, or as a class for expanded clones.

D: TRBD2
size: once
length: 18
V: TRBV4-2
J: TRBJ2-3
CDR3: CASSPQLGTSGGRDTQYF
DNA: TGTGCCAGCAGCCCCCAGCTTGGAACTAGCGGGGGGAGAGATACGCAGTATTTT

D: .
size: .
length: 15
V: TRBV6-6
J: TRBJ2-7
CDR3: CASSYSVASSYEQYF
DNA: TGTGCCAGCAGTTACTCGGTCGCCAGCTCCTACGAGCAGTACTTC

D: .
size: .
length: 14
V: TRBV19
J: TRBJ2-2
CDR3: CASSMEGAVGELFF
DNA: TGTGCCAGTAGTATGGAGGGGGCAGTTGGGGAGCTGTTTTTT

D: .
size: .
length: 13
V: TRBV13
J: TRBJ2-7
CDR3: CASSLVSAYEQYF
DNA: TGTGCCAGCAGCTTAGTGTCTGCATACGAGCAGTACTTC

D: TRBD1
size: .
length: 16
V: TRBV6-5
J: TRBJ1-6
CDR3: CASSYSKGGHNSPLHF
DNA: TGTGCCAGCAGTTACTCGAAAGGGGGCCATAATTCACCCCTCCACTTT

D: .
size: .
length: 13
V: TRBV7-6
J: TRBJ2-1
CDR3: CASSLVLSNEQFF
DNA: TGTGCCAGCAGCTTAGTCTTGAGCAATGAGCAGTTCTTC

D: .
size: once
length: 17
V: TRBV15
J: TRBJ1-1
CDR3: CATIRGYGADMNTEAFF
DNA: TGTGCCACCATAAGGGGGTACGGGGCGGACATGAACACTGAAGCTTTCTTT

D: TRBD1
size: .
length: 14
V: TRBV19
J: TRBJ1-3
CDR3: CASSPDRAGNTIYF
DNA: TGTGCCAGTAGCCCTGACAGGGCTGGAAACACCATATATTTT

D: .
size: .
length: 16
V: TRBV9
J: TRBJ2-5
CDR3: CASSEGGGPITKTQYF
DNA: TGTGCCAGCAGCGAGGGCGGGGGCCCCATCACGAAGACCCAGTACTTC

D: TRBD1
size: .
length: 15
V: TRBV7-2
J: TRBJ2-7
CDR3: CASSLGQGALYEQYF
DNA: TGTGCCAGCAGCTTAGGACAGGGGGCCCTCTACGAGCAGTACTTC

D: .
size: .
length: 12
V: TRBV6-5
J: TRBJ1-1
CDR3: CASRAGITEAFF
DNA: TGTGCCAGCCGCGCGGGGATCACTGAAGCTTTCTTT

D: TRBD1
size: .
length: 16
V: TRBV19
J: TRBJ1-2
CDR3: CASSSRGAGGVYGYTF
DNA: TGTGCCAGTAGTAGCCGAGGGGCAGGGGGCGTCTATGGCTACACCTTC

D: .
size: .
length: 15
V: TRBV6-5
J: TRBJ2-1
CDR3: CASSLKGLSYNEQFF
DNA: TGTGCCAGCAGCTTAAAGGGACTCAGTTACAATGAGCAGTTCTTC

D: .
size: .
length: 14
V: TRBV6-1
J: TRBJ1-5
CDR3: CATWGQGANQPQHF
DNA: TGTGCCACATGGGGGCAGGGTGCTAATCAGCCCCAGCATTTT

D: TRBD2
size: .
length: 15
V: TRBV2
J: TRBJ2-3
CDR3: CASSPGLGASDTQYF
DNA: TGTGCCAGCAGCCCGGGACTAGGCGCATCAGATACGCAGTATTTT

D: .
size: .
length: 15
V: TRBV29-1
J: TRBJ2-7
CDR3: CSVVEQGPYSYEQYF
DNA: TGCAGCGTTGTAGAGCAGGGGCCTTACTCCTACGAGCAGTACTTC

D: TRBD2
size: .
length: 15
V: TRBV19
J: TRBJ2-3
CDR3: CASSPSLAGVNTQYF
DNA: TGTGCCAGTAGCCCATCACTAGCGGGGGTAAATACGCAGTATTTT

D: .
size: .
length: 16
V: TRBV19
J: TRBJ1-6
CDR3: CASSFRFGIMGSPLHF
DNA: TGTGCCAGTAGTTTCCGTTTCGGGATAATGGGATCACCCCTCCACTTT

D: .
size: .
length: 15
V: TRBV5-5
J: TRBJ2-5
CDR3: CASSLLVTAGETQYF
DNA: TGTGCCAGCAGCTTGTTAGTGACGGCGGGGGAGACCCAGTACTTC

D: .
size: .
length: 15
V: TRBV19
J: TRBJ1-5
CDR3: CASSMEGEKSQPQHF
DNA: TGTGCCAGTAGTATGGAGGGAGAGAAGAGTCAGCCCCAGCATTTT

D: TRBD2
size: once
length: 17
V: TRBV5-1
J: TRBJ2-7
CDR3: CASSLWTSGLSSYEQYF
DNA: TGCGCCAGCAGCTTGTGGACTAGCGGGTTGAGCTCCTACGAGCAGTACTTC

D: .
size: .
length: 15
V: TRBV5-4
J: TRBJ2-3
CDR3: CASSRTVSGTDTQYF
DNA: TGTGCCAGCAGCCGAACTGTTAGCGGCACAGATACGCAGTATTTT

D: .
size: .
length: 14
V: TRBV6-5
J: TRBJ1-2
CDR3: CASRPLGVQSGYTF
DNA: TGTGCCAGCAGGCCGTTAGGGGTCCAAAGTGGCTACACCTTC

D: TRBD1
size: once
length: 15
V: TRBV5-4
J: TRBJ2-3
CDR3: CASSADRASTDTQYF
DNA: TGTGCCAGCAGCGCCGACAGGGCTAGCACAGATACGCAGTATTTT

D: .
size: .
length: 13
V: TRBV7-6
J: TRBJ1-6
CDR3: CASSLGEGSPLHF
DNA: TGTGCCAGCAGCTTAGGAGAGGGCTCACCCCTCCACTTT

D: TRBD1
size: .
length: 14
V: TRBV10-3
J: TRBJ2-7
CDR3: CAISDAGTAYEQYF
DNA: TGTGCCATCAGTGACGCAGGGACAGCCTACGAGCAGTACTTC

D: TRBD1
size: .
length: 15
V: TRBV4-3
J: TRBJ2-7
CDR3: CASSQDRDRSYEQYF
DNA: TGCGCCAGCAGCCAAGATCGGGACAGGTCCTACGAGCAGTACTTC

D: .
size: .
length: 14
V: TRBV11-3
J: TRBJ2-5
CDR3: CASSPGGVQETQYF
DNA: TGTGCCAGCAGCCCAGGAGGGGTCCAAGAGACCCAGTACTTC

D: TRBD1
size: .
length: 14
V: TRBV5-8
J: TRBJ1-2
CDR3: CASSFGQGRYGYTF
DNA: TGTGCCAGCAGCTTCGGACAGGGGCGGTATGGCTACACCTTC

D: .
size: once
length: 15
V: TRBV10-3
J: TRBJ2-5
CDR3: CAISESGAPQETQYF
DNA: TGTGCCATCAGTGAGTCGGGGGCCCCCCAAGAGACCCAGTACTTC

D: .
size: .
length: 17
V: TRBV27
J: TRBJ1-6
CDR3: CASSLSEQGIYNSPLHF
DNA: TGTGCCAGCAGTTTATCGGAACAGGGAATTTATAATTCACCCCTCCACTTT

D: TRBD1
size: .
length: 16
V: TRBV15
J: TRBJ2-1
CDR3: CATSRGTGRLSNEQFF
DNA: TGTGCCACCAGCAGAGGGACAGGGAGATTGAGCAATGAGCAGTTCTTC

D: .
size: .
length: 14
V: TRBV18
J: TRBJ1-2
CDR3: CASSPRAGLYGYTF
DNA: TGTGCCAGCTCACCAAGGGCAGGACTCTATGGCTACACCTTC

D: TRBD1
size: .
length: 14
V: TRBV9
J: TRBJ1-1
CDR3: CASSDRQGNTEAFF
DNA: TGTGCCAGCAGCGATAGACAGGGGAACACTGAAGCTTTCTTT

D: .
size: once
length: 14
V: TRBV6-5
J: TRBJ1-3
CDR3: CASRQEGSGNTIYF
DNA: TGTGCCAGCAGGCAAGAGGGATCTGGAAACACCATATATTTT

D: .
size: .
length: 13
V: TRBV4-1
J: TRBJ1-1
CDR3: CASSQDLEVKAFF
DNA: TGCGCCAGCAGCCAAGATCTCGAGGTTAAAGCTTTCTTT

D: TRBD1
size: .
length: 14
V: TRBV6-1
J: TRBJ1-4
CDR3: CASSTGGAGEKLFF
DNA: TGTGCCAGCAGTACAGGGGGCGCGGGGGAAAAACTGTTTTTT

D: TRBD2
size: .
length: 15
V: TRBV12-5
J: TRBJ2-3
CDR3: CASGLTSGRTDTQYF
DNA: TGTGCTAGTGGTTTGACTAGCGGTCGCACAGATACGCAGTATTTT

D: TRBD1
size: .
length: 18
V: TRBV19
J: TRBJ1-5
CDR3: CASTVFRTGTGFVQPQHF
DNA: TGTGCCAGTACCGTCTTTCGTACCGGGACAGGGTTCGTTCAGCCCCAGCATTTT

D: TRBD1
size: .
length: 13
V: TRBV6-5
J: TRBJ1-2
CDR3: CASSYDRGRGYTF
DNA: TGTGCCAGCAGTTACGACAGGGGTCGCGGCTACACCTTC

D: TRBD1
size: .
length: 16
V: TRBV15
J: TRBJ2-2
CDR3: CATSSYPRQGSGELFF
DNA: TGTGCCACCAGTTCCTACCCTCGACAGGGGTCCGGGGAGCTGTTTTTT

D: .
size: .
length: 13
V: TRBV2
J: TRBJ1-2
CDR3: CASLDGANYGYTF
DNA: TGTGCCAGCCTGGACGGGGCTAACTATGGCTACACCTTC

D: TRBD1
size: few
length: 10
V: TRBV2
J: TRBJ1-2
CDR3: CASRGQDYTF
DNA: TGTGCCAGCAGGGGACAGGACTACACCTTC